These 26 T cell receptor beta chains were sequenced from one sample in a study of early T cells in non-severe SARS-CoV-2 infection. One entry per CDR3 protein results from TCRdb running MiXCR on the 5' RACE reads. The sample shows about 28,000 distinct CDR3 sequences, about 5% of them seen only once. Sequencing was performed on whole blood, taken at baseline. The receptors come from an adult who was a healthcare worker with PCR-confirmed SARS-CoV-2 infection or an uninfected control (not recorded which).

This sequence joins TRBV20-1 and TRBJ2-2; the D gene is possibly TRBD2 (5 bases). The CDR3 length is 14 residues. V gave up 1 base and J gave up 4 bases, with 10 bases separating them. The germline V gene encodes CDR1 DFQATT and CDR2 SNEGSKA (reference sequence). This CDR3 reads CSARAAAGTGELFF. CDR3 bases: TGCAGTGCTAGAGCAGCGGCAGGCACCGGGGAGCTGTTTTTT.

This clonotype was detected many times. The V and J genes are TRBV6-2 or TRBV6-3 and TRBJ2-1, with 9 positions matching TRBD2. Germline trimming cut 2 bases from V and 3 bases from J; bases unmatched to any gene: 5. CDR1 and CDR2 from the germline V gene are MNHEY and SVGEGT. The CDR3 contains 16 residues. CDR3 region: CASSYLTSGYYNEQFF. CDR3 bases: TGTGCCAGCAGTTACCTGACTAGCGGTTACTACAATGAGCAGTTCTTC.

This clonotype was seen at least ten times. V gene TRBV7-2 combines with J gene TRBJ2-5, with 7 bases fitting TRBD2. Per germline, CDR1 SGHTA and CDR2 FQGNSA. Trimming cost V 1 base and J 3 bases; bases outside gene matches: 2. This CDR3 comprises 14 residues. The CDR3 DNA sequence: TGTGCCAGCAGCTTAGTTCTAGCGGAAGAGACCCAGTACTTC. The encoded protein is CASSLVLAEETQYF.

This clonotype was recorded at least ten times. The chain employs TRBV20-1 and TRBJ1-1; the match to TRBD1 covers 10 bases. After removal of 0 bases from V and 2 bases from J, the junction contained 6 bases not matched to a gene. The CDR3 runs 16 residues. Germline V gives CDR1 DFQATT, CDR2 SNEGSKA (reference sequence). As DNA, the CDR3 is TGCAGTGCTAGAGATTCCGGGACAGGGGCTAACACTGAAGCTTTCTTT. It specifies CSARDSGTGANTEAFF.

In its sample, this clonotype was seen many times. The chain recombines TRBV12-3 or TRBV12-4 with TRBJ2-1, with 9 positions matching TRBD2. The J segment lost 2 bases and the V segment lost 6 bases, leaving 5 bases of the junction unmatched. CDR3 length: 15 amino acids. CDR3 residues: CASSQRLAAYNEQFF. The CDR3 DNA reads TGTGCCAGCAGCCAAAGACTAGCGGCCTACAATGAGCAGTTCTTC.

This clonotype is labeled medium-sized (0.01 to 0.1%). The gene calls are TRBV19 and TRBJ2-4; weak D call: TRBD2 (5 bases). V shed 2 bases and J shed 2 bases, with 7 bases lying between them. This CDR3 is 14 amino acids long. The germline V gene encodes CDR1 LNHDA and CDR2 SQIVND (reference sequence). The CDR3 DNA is TGTGCCAGTAGTATAAGAGGGACCAAAAACATTCAGTACTTC. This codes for CASSIRGTKNIQYF.

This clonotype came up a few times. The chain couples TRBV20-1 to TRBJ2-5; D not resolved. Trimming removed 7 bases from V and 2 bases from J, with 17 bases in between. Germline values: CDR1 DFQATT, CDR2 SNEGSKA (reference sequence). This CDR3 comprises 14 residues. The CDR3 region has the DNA TGCAGTGATAGTGGGCTGGTAGTGCAAGAGACCCAGTACTTC. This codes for CSDSGLVVQETQYF.

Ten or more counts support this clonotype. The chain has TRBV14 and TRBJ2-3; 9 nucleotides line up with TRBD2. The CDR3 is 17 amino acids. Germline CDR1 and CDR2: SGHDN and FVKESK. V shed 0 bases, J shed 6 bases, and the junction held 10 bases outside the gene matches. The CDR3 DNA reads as TGTGCCAGCAGCCAAGACCCGCCAAGCGGGGGGAGGGATACGCAGTATTTT. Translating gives CASSQDPPSGGRDTQYF.

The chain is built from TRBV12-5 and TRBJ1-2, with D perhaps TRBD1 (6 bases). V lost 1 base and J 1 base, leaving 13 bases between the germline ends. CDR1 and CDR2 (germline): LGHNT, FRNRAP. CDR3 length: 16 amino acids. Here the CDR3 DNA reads TGTGCTAGTGGTTTGGACAGGGCCCATTATAACTATGGCTACACCTTC. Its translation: CASGLDRAHYNYGYTF.

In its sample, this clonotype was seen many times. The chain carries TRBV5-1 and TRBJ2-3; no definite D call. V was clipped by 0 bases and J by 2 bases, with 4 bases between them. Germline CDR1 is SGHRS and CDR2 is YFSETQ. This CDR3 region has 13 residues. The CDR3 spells CASSLGPTDTQYF. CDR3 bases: TGCGCCAGCAGCTTGGGCCCCACAGATACGCAGTATTTT. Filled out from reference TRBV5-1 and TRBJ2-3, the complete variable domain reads KAGVTQTPRYLIKTRGQQVTLSCSPISGHRSVSWYQQTPGQGLQFLFEYFSETQRNKGNFPGRFSGRQFSNSRSEMNVSTLELGDSALYLCASSLGPTDTQYFGPGTRLTVL.

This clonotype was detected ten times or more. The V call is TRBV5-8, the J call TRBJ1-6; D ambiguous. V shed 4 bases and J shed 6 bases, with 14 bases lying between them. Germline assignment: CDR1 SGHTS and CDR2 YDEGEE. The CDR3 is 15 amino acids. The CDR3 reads CASSKQPFLNSPLHF. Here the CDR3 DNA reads TGTGCCAGCAGCAAACAGCCCTTCCTTAATTCACCCCTCCACTTT. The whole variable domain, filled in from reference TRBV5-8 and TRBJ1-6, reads EAGVTQSPTHLIKTRGQQATLRCSPISGHTSVYWYQQALGLGLQFLLWYDEGEERNRGNFPPRFSGRQFPNYSSELNVNALELEDSALYLCASSKQPFLNSPLHFGNGTRLTVT.

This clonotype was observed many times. The chain's CDR3 is CASSRPPGLAGGNEQFF. CDR3 bases: TGTGCCAGCAGCCGCCCCCCGGGACTAGCGGGAGGAAATGAGCAGTTCTTC. The chain couples TRBV3-1 to TRBJ2-1; TRBD2 matches 15 bases. CDR3 length: 17 amino acids. V lost 4 bases and J lost 7; bases outside the gene matches: 8. Germline V gene data show CDR1 as LGHDT and CDR2 as YNNKEL (reference sequence).

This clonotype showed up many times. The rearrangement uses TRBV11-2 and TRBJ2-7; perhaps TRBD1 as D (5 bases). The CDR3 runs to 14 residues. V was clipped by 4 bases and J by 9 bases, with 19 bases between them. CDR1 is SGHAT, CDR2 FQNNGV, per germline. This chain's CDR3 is CASSSIVRVQVQYF. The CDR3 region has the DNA TGTGCCAGCAGCTCGATCGTCAGGGTTCAGGTGCAGTACTTC.

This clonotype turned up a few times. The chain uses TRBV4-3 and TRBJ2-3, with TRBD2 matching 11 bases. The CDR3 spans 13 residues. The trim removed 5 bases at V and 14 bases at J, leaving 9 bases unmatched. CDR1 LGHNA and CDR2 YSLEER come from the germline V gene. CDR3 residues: CASSYDSGREVYF. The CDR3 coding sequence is TGCGCCAGCAGCTATGATAGCGGGAGGGAAGTGTATTTT.

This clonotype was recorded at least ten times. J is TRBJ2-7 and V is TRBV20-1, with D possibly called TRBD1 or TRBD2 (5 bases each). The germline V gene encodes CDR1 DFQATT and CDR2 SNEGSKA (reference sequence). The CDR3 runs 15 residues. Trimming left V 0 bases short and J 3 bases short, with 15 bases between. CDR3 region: CSAREISGAYYEQYF. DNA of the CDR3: TGCAGTGCTAGAGAAATTTCCGGGGCTTACTACGAGCAGTACTTC.

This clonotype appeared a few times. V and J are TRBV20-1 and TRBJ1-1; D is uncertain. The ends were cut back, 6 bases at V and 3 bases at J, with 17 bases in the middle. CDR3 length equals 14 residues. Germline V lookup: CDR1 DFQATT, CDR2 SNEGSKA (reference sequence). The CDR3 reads CSAKAEGRDTEAFF. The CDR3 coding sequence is TGCAGTGCCAAAGCGGAAGGAAGGGACACTGAAGCTTTCTTT.

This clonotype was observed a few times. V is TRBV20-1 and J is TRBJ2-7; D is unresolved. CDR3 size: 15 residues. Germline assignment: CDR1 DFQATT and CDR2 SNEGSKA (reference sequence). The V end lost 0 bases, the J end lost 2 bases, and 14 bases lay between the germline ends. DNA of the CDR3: TGCAGTGCTAGAGATGGCCAAGGATTACCCTACGAGCAGTACTTC. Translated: CSARDGQGLPYEQYF.

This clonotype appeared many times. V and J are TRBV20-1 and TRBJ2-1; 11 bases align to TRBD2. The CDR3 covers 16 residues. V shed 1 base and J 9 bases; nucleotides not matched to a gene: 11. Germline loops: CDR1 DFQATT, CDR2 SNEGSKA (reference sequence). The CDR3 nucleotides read TGCAGTGCTAGAGGGCCCACTAGCGGGAGTATTTTTGAGCAGTTCTTC. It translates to CSARGPTSGSIFEQFF.

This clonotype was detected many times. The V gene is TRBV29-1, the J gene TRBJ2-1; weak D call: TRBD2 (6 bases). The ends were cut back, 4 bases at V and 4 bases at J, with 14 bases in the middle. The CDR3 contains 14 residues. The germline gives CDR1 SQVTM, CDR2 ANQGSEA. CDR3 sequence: CSVGARGLYNEQFF. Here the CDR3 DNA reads TGCAGCGTTGGGGCGCGGGGCCTTTACAATGAGCAGTTCTTC.

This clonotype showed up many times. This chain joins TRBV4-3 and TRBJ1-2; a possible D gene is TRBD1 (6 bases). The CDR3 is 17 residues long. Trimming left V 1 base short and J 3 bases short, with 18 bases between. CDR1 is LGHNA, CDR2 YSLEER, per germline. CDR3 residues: CASSQVSRGGGYYGYTF. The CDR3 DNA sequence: TGCGCCAGCAGCCAAGTTAGCAGGGGCGGCGGGTACTATGGCTACACCTTC.

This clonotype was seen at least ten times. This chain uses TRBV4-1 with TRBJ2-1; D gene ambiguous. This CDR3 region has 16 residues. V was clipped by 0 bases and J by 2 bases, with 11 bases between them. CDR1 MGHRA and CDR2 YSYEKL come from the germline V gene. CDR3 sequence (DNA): TGCGCCAGCAGCCAAGATCTCAGGCTACCCTACAATGAGCAGTTCTTC. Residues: CASSQDLRLPYNEQFF.

The CDR3 nucleotides read TGTGCCAGCACCTCGGACGGGGGCAGCAATCAGCCCCAGCATTTT. It yields the protein CASTSDGGSNQPQHF. The gene calls are TRBV12-3 or TRBV12-4 and TRBJ1-5; tentative D call: TRBD1 (6 bases). The length of the CDR3 is 15 residues. Trimming removed 7 bases at V and 1 base at J, with 14 bases between.

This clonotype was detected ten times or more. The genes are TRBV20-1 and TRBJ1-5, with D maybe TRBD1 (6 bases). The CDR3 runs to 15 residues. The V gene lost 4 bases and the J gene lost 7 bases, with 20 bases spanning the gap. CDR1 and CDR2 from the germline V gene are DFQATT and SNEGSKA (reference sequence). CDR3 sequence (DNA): TGCAGTGCTATGGGCACAGGGAGTTCGGTACAGCCCCAGCATTTT. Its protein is CSAMGTGSSVQPQHF.

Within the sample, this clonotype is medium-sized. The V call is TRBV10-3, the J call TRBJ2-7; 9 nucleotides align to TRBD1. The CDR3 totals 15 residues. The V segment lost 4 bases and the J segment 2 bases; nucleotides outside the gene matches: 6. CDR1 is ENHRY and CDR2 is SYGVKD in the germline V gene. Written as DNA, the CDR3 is TGTGCCATCAGTGCCGGACAGGGGTCGGCCTACGAGCAGTACTTC. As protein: CAISAGQGSAYEQYF.

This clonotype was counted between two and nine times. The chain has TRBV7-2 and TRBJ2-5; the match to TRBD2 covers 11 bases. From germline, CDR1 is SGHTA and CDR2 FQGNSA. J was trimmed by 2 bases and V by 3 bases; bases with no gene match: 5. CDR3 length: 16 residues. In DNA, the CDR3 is TGTGCCAGCAGCTTCACTAGCGGGGGCCGTCAAGAGACCCAGTACTTC. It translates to CASSFTSGGRQETQYF.

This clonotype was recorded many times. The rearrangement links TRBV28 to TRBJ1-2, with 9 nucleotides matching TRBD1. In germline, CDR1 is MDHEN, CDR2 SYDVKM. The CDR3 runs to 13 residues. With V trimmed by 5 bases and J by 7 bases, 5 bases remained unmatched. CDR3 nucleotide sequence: TGTGCCAGCAGTACCGGGACAGGGCTTGGCTACACCTTC. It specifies CASSTGTGLGYTF.